This TCR beta chain was obtained from a study of blood T cells in healthy people across ages. Together with a sample-barcoded 5' primer, a J-beta primer mix was included in a second PCR lasting 7 to 11 cycles. TCRdb ran MiXCR on the 5' RACE reads and lists one entry per CDR3 protein. This table has some 860,000 distinct CDR3 sequences, 45% to 70% appearing once. Germline trimming cut 2 bases from V and 4 bases from J; bases unmatched to any gene: 7. CDR1 MNHEY and CDR2 SVGEGT come from the germline V gene. This CDR3 is built from 16 residues. This chain links TRBV6-2 or TRBV6-3 with TRBJ1-2; 10 positions match TRBD1. This clonotype was sampled from a man aged 35 to 55 in good health. The sample taken for sequencing was blood. CDR3 coding DNA: TGTGCCAGCAGTTACCGGGACAGGGGAAGTGGCTATGGCTACACCTTC. It yields the protein CASSYRDRGSGYGYTF.